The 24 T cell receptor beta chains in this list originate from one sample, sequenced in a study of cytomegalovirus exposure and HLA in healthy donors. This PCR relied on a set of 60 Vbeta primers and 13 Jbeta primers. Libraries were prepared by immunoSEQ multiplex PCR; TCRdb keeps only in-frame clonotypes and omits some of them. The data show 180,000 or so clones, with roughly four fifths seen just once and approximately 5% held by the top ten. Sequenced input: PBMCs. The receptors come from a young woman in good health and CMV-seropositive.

The CDR3 DNA reads as TGTGCCAGCAGCTGGGGGGAGGGAAGCAATCAGCCCCAGCATTTT. This translates into CASSWGEGSNQPQHF. The V call is TRBV7-9, the J call TRBJ1-5; tentatively, D is TRBD1 (5 bases). The CDR3 sequence is 15 residues long. CDR1 and CDR2 from the germline V gene are SEHNR and FQNEAQ (reference sequence). Trimming shortened V by 4 bases and J by 1 base, and 11 bases separated the two germline ends. The full variable domain, its missing parts supplied by reference TRBV7-9 and TRBJ1-5, is DTGVSQNPRHKITKRGQNVTFRCDPISEHNRLYWYRQTLGQGPEFLTYFQNEAQLEKSRLLSDRFSAERPKGSFSTLEIQRTEQGDSAMYLCASSWGEGSNQPQHFGDGTRLSIL.

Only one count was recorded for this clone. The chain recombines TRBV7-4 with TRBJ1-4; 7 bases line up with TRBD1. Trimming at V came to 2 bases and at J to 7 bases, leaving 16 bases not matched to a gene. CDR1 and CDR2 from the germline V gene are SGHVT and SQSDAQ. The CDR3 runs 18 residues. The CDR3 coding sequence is TGTGCCAGCAGCTTAAGGGGGCGGATCAGGGATCGCGTTGAAAAACTGTTTTTT. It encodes CASSLRGRIRDRVEKLFF. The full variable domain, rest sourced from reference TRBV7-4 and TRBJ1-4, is GAGVSQSPRYKVAKRGRDVALRCDSISGHVTLYWYRQTLGQGSEVLTYSQSDAQRDKSGRPSGRFSAERPERSVSTLKIQRTEQGDSAVYLCASSLRGRIRDRVEKLFFGSGTQLSVL.

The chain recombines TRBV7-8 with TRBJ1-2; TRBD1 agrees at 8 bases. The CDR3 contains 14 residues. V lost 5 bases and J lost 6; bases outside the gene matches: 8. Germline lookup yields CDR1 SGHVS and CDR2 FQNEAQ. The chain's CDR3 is CASSPWTGKDGYTF. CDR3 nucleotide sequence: TGTGCCAGCAGCCCCTGGACAGGGAAGGATGGCTACACCTTC.

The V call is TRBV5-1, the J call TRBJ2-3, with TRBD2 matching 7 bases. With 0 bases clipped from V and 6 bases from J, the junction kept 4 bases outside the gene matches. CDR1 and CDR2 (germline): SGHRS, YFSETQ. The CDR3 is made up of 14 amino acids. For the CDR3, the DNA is TGCGCCAGCAGCTTGGCTATTAGCGGGGATACGCAGTATTTT. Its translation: CASSLAISGDTQYF.

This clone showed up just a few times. The CDR3 reads CASSLGRGRSSYNSPLHF. CDR3 DNA: TGCGCCAGCAGCTTGGGGAGGGGTCGGTCCTCCTATAATTCACCCCTCCACTTT. The rearrangement links TRBV5-1 to TRBJ1-6; tentatively, D is TRBD1 (5 bases). The CDR3 has 18 residues. Looked up from germline, CDR1 is SGHRS and CDR2 is YFSETQ. Trimming left V 0 bases short and J 0 bases short, with 13 bases between.

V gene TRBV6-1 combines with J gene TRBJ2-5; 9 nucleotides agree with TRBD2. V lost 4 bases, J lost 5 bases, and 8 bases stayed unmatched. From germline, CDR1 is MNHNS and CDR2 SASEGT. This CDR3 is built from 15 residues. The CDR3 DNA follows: TGTGCCAGCAGTGTCGTTCCTAGCGGGGTTGAGACCCAGTACTTC. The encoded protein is CASSVVPSGVETQYF.

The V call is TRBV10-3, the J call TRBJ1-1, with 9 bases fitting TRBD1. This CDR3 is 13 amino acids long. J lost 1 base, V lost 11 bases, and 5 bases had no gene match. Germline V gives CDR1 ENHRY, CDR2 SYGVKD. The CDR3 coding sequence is TGTGCCGTCACAGGGGGCGGGAACACTGAAGCTTTCTTT. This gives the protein CAVTGGGNTEAFF.

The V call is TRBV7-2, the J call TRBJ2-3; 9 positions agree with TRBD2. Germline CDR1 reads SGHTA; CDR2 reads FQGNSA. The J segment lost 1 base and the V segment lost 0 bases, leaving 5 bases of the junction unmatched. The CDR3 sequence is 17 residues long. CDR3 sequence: CASSLAKWTSGTDTQYF. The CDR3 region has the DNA TGTGCCAGCAGCTTAGCGAAATGGACTAGCGGCACAGATACGCAGTATTTT.

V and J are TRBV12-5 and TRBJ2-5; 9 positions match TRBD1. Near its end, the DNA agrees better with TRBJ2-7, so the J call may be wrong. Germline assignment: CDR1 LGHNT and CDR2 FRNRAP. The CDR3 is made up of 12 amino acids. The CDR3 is CAGWTGVYEQYF. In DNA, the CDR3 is TGTGCTGGCTGGACAGGGGTTTACGAGCAGTACTTC.

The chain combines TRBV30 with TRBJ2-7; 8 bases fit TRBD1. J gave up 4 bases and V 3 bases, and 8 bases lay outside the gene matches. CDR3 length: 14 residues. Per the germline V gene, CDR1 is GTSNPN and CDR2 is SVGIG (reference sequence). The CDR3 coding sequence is TGTGCCTGGAGGCCCGACAGGGGATTTTACGAGCAGTACTTC. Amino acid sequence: CAWRPDRGFYEQYF.

The CDR3 here is CASSRPQGAYTEAFF. As DNA, the CDR3 is TGTGCCAGCAGCCGCCCACAGGGGGCTTACACTGAAGCTTTCTTT. The gene calls are TRBV28 and TRBJ1-1, with 9 bases identical to TRBD1. Trimming took 6 bases from V and 3 from J; bases not matched to a gene: 8. The CDR3 sequence is 15 residues long. Looked up from germline, CDR1 is MDHEN and CDR2 is SYDVKM. The full variable domain, its missing parts supplied by reference TRBV28 and TRBJ1-1, is DVKVTQSSRYLVKRTGEKVFLECVQDMDHENMFWYRQDPGLGLRLIYFSYDVKMKEKGDIPEGYSVSREKKERFSLILESASTNQTSMYLCASSRPQGAYTEAFFGQGTRLTVV.

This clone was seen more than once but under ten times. The CDR3 is CASSQTPLRSGYTF. The DNA of the CDR3 is TGCGCCAGCAGCCAAACCCCACTCCGATCTGGCTACACCTTC. The V call is TRBV4-1, the J call TRBJ1-2; D is uncertain. The CDR3 loop spans 14 amino acids. Trimming shortened V by 2 bases and J by 7 bases, and 14 bases separated the two germline ends. Germline values: CDR1 MGHRA, CDR2 YSYEKL.

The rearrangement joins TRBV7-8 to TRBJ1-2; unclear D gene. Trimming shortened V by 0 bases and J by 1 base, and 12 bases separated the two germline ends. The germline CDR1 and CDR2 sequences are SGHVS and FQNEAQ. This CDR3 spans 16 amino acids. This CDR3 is CASSLARQAGNYGYTF. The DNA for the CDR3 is TGTGCCAGCAGCTTAGCAAGGCAGGCGGGTAACTATGGCTACACCTTC.

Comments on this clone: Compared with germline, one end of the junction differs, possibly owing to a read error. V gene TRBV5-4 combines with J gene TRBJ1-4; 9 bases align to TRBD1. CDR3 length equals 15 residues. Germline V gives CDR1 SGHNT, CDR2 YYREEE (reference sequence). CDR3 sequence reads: CTSSRDRVGNEKLFF. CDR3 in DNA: TGTACCAGCAGCCGGGACAGGGTCGGTAATGAAAAACTGTTTTTT.

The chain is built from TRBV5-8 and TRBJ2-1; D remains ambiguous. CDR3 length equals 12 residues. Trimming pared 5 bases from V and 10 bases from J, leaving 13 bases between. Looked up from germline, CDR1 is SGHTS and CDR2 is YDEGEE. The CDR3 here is CASRLNSREQFF. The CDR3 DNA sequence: TGTGCCAGCAGACTAAACTCCCGCGAGCAGTTCTTC.

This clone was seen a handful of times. The CDR3 spells CASSYGTGARRYGYTF. The CDR3 nucleotides are TGTGCCAGCAGTTACGGAACAGGGGCGCGGAGGTATGGCTACACCTTC. V and J are TRBV6-5 and TRBJ1-2; 7 bases match TRBD1. Losses at the gene ends were 2 bases for V and 5 bases for J; bases not matched to a gene: 11. CDR1 is MNHEY, CDR2 SVGAGI, per germline. This CDR3 has 16 residues.

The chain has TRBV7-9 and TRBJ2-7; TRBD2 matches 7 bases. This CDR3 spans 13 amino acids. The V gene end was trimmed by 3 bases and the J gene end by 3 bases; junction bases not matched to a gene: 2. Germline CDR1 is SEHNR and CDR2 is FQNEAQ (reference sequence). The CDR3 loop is CASSLGGRYEQYF. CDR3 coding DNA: TGTGCCAGCAGCTTGGGAGGGCGCTACGAGCAGTACTTC. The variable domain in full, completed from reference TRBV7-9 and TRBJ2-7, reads DTGVSQNPRHKITKRGQNVTFRCDPISEHNRLYWYRQTLGQGPEFLTYFQNEAQLEKSRLLSDRFSAERPKGSFSTLEIQRTEQGDSAMYLCASSLGGRYEQYFGPGTRLTVT.

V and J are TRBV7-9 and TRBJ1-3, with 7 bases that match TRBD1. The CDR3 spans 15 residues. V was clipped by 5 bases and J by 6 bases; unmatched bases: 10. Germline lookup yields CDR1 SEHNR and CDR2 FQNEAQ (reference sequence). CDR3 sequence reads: CASSLDRVIENTIYF. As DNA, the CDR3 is TGTGCCAGCAGCCTCGACAGGGTAATAGAAAACACCATATATTTT.

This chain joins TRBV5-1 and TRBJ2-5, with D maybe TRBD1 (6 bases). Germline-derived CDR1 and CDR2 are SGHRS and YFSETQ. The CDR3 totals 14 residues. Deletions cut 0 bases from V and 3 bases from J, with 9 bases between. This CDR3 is CASSLGQVKETQYF. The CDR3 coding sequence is TGCGCCAGCAGCTTGGGACAGGTAAAAGAGACCCAGTACTTC.

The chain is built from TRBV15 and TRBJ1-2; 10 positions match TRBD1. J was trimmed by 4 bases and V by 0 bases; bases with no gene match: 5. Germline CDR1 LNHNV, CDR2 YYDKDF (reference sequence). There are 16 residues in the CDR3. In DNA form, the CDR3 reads TGTGCCACCAGCAGAGAAGGACAGGGGGAGGGCTATGGCTACACCTTC. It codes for CATSREGQGEGYGYTF. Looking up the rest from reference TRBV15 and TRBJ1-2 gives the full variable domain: DAMVIQNPRYQVTQFGKPVTLSCSQTLNHNVMYWYQQKSSQAPKLLFHYYDKDFNNEADTPDNFQSRRPNTSFCFLDIRSPGLGDTAMYLCATSREGQGEGYGYTFGSGTRLTVV.

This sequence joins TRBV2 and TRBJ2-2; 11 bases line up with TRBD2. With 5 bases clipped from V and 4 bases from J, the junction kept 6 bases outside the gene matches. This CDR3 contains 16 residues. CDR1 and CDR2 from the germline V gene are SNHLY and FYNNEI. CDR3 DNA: TGTGCCAGCAGTTCCAATAGCGGGGGGGCCACCGGGGAGCTGTTTTTT. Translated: CASSSNSGGATGELFF.

This CDR3 is CASSSPTGQEAKNIQYF. CDR3 nucleotide sequence: TGCGCCAGCAGCTCCCCAACAGGGCAGGAGGCCAAAAACATTCAGTACTTC. This chain links TRBV5-1 with TRBJ2-4, with a tentative D call TRBD1 (6 bases). The germline V and J ends were trimmed by 3 bases and 1 base, with 17 bases remaining between them. CDR3 length equals 17 residues. From germline, CDR1 is SGHRS and CDR2 YFSETQ.

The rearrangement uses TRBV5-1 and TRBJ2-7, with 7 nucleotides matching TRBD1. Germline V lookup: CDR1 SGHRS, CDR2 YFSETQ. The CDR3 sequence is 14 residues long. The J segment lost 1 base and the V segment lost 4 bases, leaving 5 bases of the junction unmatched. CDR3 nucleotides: TGCGCCAGCAGCCCGACAGGGCGGTCCTACGAGCAGTACTTC. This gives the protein CASSPTGRSYEQYF.

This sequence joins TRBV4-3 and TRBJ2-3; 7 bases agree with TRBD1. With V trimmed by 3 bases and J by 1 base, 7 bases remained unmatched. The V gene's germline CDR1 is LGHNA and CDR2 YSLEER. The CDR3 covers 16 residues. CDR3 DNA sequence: TGCGCCAGCAGCCACGTCCGGGACAGAGGCACAGATACGCAGTATTTT. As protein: CASSHVRDRGTDTQYF.